A selection of T cell receptor beta chains follows, all from one sample in a study of cytomegalovirus exposure and HLA in healthy donors. TCRdb keeps only in-frame clones here, not all; method: immunoSEQ multiplex PCR. The data show over 150,000 clones, approximately 80% seen once. The source material was PBMCs. Receptors were obtained from a man aged 25 to 40 in good health and CMV-seropositive. Both conserved end residues are part of each CDR3. The order of the fields is clone size, V gene, CDR3 protein. Rows give clone size only sometimes, using once, few, many, or a class for an expanded clone.

once,TRBV19,CASSIGSPPSRAYEQYF
few,TRBV14,CASSPKRSERVFLEQYF
.,TRBV15,CATSRDESETQYF
.,TRBV19,CASCPGDRLNTEAFF
few,TRBV7-8,CASSPLQGAVGYTF
.,TRBV5-4,CASSPSGRRGTGELFF
.,TRBV5-6,CASSSGRGTGELFF
few,TRBV30,CAWSVHSGLTNEKLFF
.,TRBV7-2,CASSHSSYEQYF
.,TRBV28,CASGGRGTNEKLFF
few,TRBV10-3,CAISERGEKLFF
.,TRBV7-2,CASSRRAGGPLEQYF
.,TRBV7-2,CASSAGRGFRGQFF
.,TRBV4-2,CASSQDYGGSNGYTF
.,TRBV6-1,CASSGITSGANTGELFF
.,TRBV7-3,CASSPTGLGETQYF
once,TRBV10-3,CAISETDRAYEQYF
.,TRBV19,CASTSGSGDTQYF
.,TRBV28,CASSLRQTSAEAFF
.,TRBV6-5,CASSYSPTGVYGYTF
.,TRBV5-3,CARSLVGGPNTEAFF
.,TRBV7-8,CASSSHRGQHYGYTF
.,TRBV15,CATSRGTSDRGLGYTF
.,TRBV6-5,CASIRGTSGGYEQYF
few,TRBV7-3,CASSLEQGSGYTF
few,TRBV6-1,CASKIYSYEQYF
.,TRBV28,CASRPTGGEETQYF